Shown below are 30 T cell receptor beta chains from a single sample sequenced in a study of beta chain features in type 1 diabetes. The isolated RNA, all of it, was reverse transcribed, so expressed TCRB transcripts were what got sequenced. Sequencing was performed with immunoSEQ multiplex PCR; in TCRdb, only in-frame clones are kept and a portion is missing. Among approximately 470,000 clones listed, about 30% were seen once. The sequencing input was naive CD4+ T cells from blood. These receptor sequences come from a man aged 18 to 30 in good health.

The chain is built from TRBV5-1 and TRBJ2-7, with D possibly being TRBD2 (6 bases). Germline-derived CDR1 and CDR2 are SGHRS and YFSETQ. CDR3 length: 15 residues. The V end was cut by 4 bases, the J end by 2 bases, with 16 bases between. The chain's CDR3 is CASSPLRDSTYEQYF. As DNA, the CDR3 is TGCGCCAGCAGCCCTCTCCGGGACTCCACCTACGAGCAGTACTTC.

V usage is TRBV7-9 and J usage is TRBJ1-5, with D unclear. The CDR3 totals 12 residues. Looked up from germline, CDR1 is SEHNR and CDR2 is FQNEAQ (reference sequence). V shed 1 base and J shed 11 bases, with 9 bases lying between them. The CDR3: CASSLDGSSQHF. CDR3 in DNA: TGTGCCAGCAGCTTAGACGGGTCGTCCCAGCATTTT. The variable domain in full, completed from reference TRBV7-9 and TRBJ1-5, reads DTGVSQNPRHKITKRGQNVTFRCDPISEHNRLYWYRQTLGQGPEFLTYFQNEAQLEKSRLLSDRFSAERPKGSFSTLEIQRTEQGDSAMYLCASSLDGSSQHFGDGTRLSIL.

Worth noting for this clone: The sample carries other DNA sequences with the same CDR3. This chain connects TRBV5-1 to TRBJ2-7, with unresolved D. V lost 2 bases and J 0 bases, leaving 9 bases between the germline ends. Germline CDR1 is SGHRS and CDR2 is YFSETQ. This CDR3 is 14 amino acids long. The CDR3 loop reads CASSLAGRSYEQYF. The CDR3 DNA is TGCGCCAGCAGCTTAGCAGGTCGCTCCTACGAGCAGTACTTC.

This clone was counted between two and nine times. The rearrangement uses TRBV30 and TRBJ2-5, with D unclear. Germline V gene data show CDR1 as GTSNPN and CDR2 as SVGIG (reference sequence). The CDR3 is 12 residues long. Trimming pared 0 bases from V and 7 bases from J, leaving 9 bases between. The CDR3, as DNA: TGTGCCTGGAGTGTTGGTTCGAGGACCCAGTACTTC. Its translation: CAWSVGSRTQYF.

This clone came up a few times. The chain uses TRBV29-1 and TRBJ2-1, with D possibly being TRBD1 (6 bases). This CDR3 is built from 15 residues. Trimming shortened V by 5 bases and J by 0 bases, and 14 bases separated the two germline ends. The germline CDR1 and CDR2 sequences are SQVTM and ANQGSEA. The CDR3 loop reads CSVRRDTASYNEQFF. The CDR3 DNA sequence: TGCAGCGTTAGACGGGACACCGCCTCCTACAATGAGCAGTTCTTC.

This clone has only a few counts. The chain links TRBV7-2 to TRBJ2-2; 8 nucleotides line up with TRBD1. Germline values: CDR1 SGHTA, CDR2 FQGNSA. The CDR3 has 16 residues. V gave up 2 bases and J gave up 6 bases; unmatched junction bases: 8. The CDR3 region is CASSLFTRGHSGELFF. Written as DNA, the CDR3 is TGTGCCAGCAGCTTATTTACCAGGGGGCACTCCGGGGAGCTGTTTTTT.

The genes are TRBV27 and TRBJ1-2; no definite D call. Germline V gene sequence: CDR1 MNHEY, CDR2 SMNVEV (reference sequence). V lost 3 bases, J lost 4 bases, and 12 bases lay in between. The CDR3 contains 14 residues. The CDR3: CASSFSRTAYGYTF. The CDR3 coding sequence is TGTGCCAGCAGTTTCTCCCGGACGGCCTATGGCTACACCTTC.

The table lists this clone with a few counts. The chain is built from TRBV30 and TRBJ2-7; D gene uncertain. Germline assignment: CDR1 GTSNPN and CDR2 SVGIG (reference sequence). V was trimmed by 3 bases and J by 0 bases, leaving 12 bases between them. The CDR3 consists of 14 residues. The CDR3 DNA reads as TGTGCCTGGAGGCAGACTCCGAACTCCTACGAGCAGTACTTC. Translation gives CAWRQTPNSYEQYF.

This chain joins TRBV5-1 and TRBJ2-3; 9 bases line up with TRBD2. Per germline, CDR1 SGHRS and CDR2 YFSETQ. The CDR3 is made up of 14 amino acids. After removal of 3 bases from V and 7 bases from J, the junction contained 6 bases not matched to a gene. In DNA, the CDR3 is TGCGCCAGCAGCTCGCGGGGGGGCCCGAATACGCAGTATTTT. Translating it yields CASSSRGGPNTQYF. Full variable domain (outside the CDR3, taken from reference TRBV5-1 and TRBJ2-3): KAGVTQTPRYLIKTRGQQVTLSCSPISGHRSVSWYQQTPGQGLQFLFEYFSETQRNKGNFPGRFSGRQFSNSRSEMNVSTLELGDSALYLCASSSRGGPNTQYFGPGTRLTVL.

The chain has TRBV25-1 and TRBJ2-7; TRBD1 matches at 9 bases. CDR1 is MGHDK and CDR2 is SYGVNS in the germline V gene. The CDR3 runs to 15 residues. Trimming cost V 6 bases and J 0 bases; bases outside gene matches: 6. The CDR3 loop is CASRKQGAGSYEQYF. The CDR3 bases are TGTGCCAGCAGGAAACAGGGGGCGGGCTCCTACGAGCAGTACTTC.

The chain employs TRBV15 and TRBJ2-3; no clear D gene. This CDR3 is built from 13 residues. Germline CDR1 reads LNHNV; CDR2 reads YYDKDF (reference sequence). V was shortened by 1 base and J by 3 bases, with 5 bases between the two germline ends. Here the CDR3 DNA reads TGTGCCACCAGCAGAGGGTATACAGATACGCAGTATTTT. Residues: CATSRGYTDTQYF.

The J gene is TRBJ2-7, the V gene TRBV5-1; perhaps TRBD2 as D (5 bases). Trimming removed 3 bases at V and 4 bases at J, with 11 bases between. The CDR3 is 13 residues long. The germline gives CDR1 SGHRS, CDR2 YFSETQ. This CDR3 is CASSWRSDYEQYF. The CDR3, as DNA: TGCGCCAGCAGCTGGAGGTCGGATTACGAGCAGTACTTC.

V gene TRBV6-1 combines with J gene TRBJ1-2, with 9 bases matching TRBD1. This CDR3 spans 14 amino acids. The V and J ends lost 6 bases and 2 bases, in that order; junction bases with no gene match: 4. Looked up from germline, CDR1 is MNHNS and CDR2 is SASEGT. CDR3 DNA sequence: TGTGCCAGCAGCCTCGGACAGGGGAACTATGGCTACACCTTC. Amino acid sequence: CASSLGQGNYGYTF.

This clone turned up a few times. The chain is built from TRBV7-9 and TRBJ2-7, with D perhaps TRBD1 or TRBD2 (5 bases each). Germline loops: CDR1 SEHNR, CDR2 FQNEAQ (reference sequence). The V and J ends lost 3 bases and 0 bases respectively, with 9 bases between them. This CDR3 has 14 residues. CDR3 coding DNA: TGTGCCAGCAGCTTGGGGGAGATCTCCTACGAGCAGTACTTC. Translated: CASSLGEISYEQYF. The variable domain in full, with the rest retrieved from reference TRBV7-9 and TRBJ2-7, is DTGVSQNPRHKITKRGQNVTFRCDPISEHNRLYWYRQTLGQGPEFLTYFQNEAQLEKSRLLSDRFSAERPKGSFSTLEIQRTEQGDSAMYLCASSLGEISYEQYFGPGTRLTVT.

As to this clone: The germline gene is not matched at one end of the junction; a read error may be the cause. The chain is built from TRBV7-7 and TRBJ2-6; D remains unclear. Germline loops: CDR1 SSHAT, CDR2 FNYEAQ (reference sequence). This CDR3 spans 15 amino acids. The DNA for the CDR3 is TGTGCTAGCAGCTCAGAAGCCACTGGGGCCAACGTCCTGACTTTC. It encodes CASSSEATGANVLTF.

V usage is TRBV14 and J usage is TRBJ2-1; D tentatively reads TRBD1 or TRBD2 (5 bases each). The CDR3 spans 19 residues. Germline-derived CDR1 and CDR2 are SGHDN and FVKESK. V was pared by 0 bases and J by 4 bases, with 22 bases between. CDR3 residues: CASSQDRGRPQAKYNEQFF. The DNA for the CDR3 is TGTGCCAGCAGCCAAGATCGGGGACGTCCGCAGGCTAAATACAATGAGCAGTTCTTC.

The rearrangement links TRBV5-4 to TRBJ2-1; 8 bases map to TRBD2. After removal of 1 base from V and 8 bases from J, the junction contained 5 bases not matched to a gene. This CDR3 has 14 residues. Germline loops: CDR1 SGHNT, CDR2 YYREEE (reference sequence). In nucleotides, the CDR3 is TGTGCCAGCAGCTTGCGGGAGGGCCCCCATGAGCAGTTCTTC. This translates into CASSLREGPHEQFF.

The V gene is TRBV5-6, the J gene TRBJ1-2; weak D call: TRBD1 (5 bases). Trimming cost V 8 bases and J 8 bases, with 25 bases left between them. The CDR3 totals 15 residues. Germline V lookup: CDR1 SGHDT, CDR2 YYEEEE. The CDR3 is CASRLGPILTWGYTF. The CDR3 DNA sequence: TGTGCCAGTAGGCTGGGACCCATCCTTACTTGGGGCTACACCTTC.

In this sample, this clone turned up a few times. This chain uses TRBV5-1 with TRBJ2-3; 7 nucleotides agree with TRBD2. This CDR3 is built from 16 residues. Germline-derived CDR1 and CDR2 are SGHRS and YFSETQ. J was trimmed by 5 bases and V by 0 bases; bases with no gene match: 9. The CDR3 reads CASSLASLKREDTQYF. The CDR3 nucleotides are TGCGCCAGCAGCTTGGCCAGTCTGAAGCGGGAAGATACGCAGTATTTT.

This rearrangement joins TRBV7-6 to TRBJ2-3; 10 positions agree with TRBD2. Looked up from germline, CDR1 is SGHVS and CDR2 is FNYEAQ. The V segment lost 0 bases and the J segment 0 bases; nucleotides outside the gene matches: 3. The CDR3 contains 17 residues. The CDR3 loop reads CASSLASSGSSTDTQYF. DNA of the CDR3: TGTGCCAGCAGCTTAGCATCTAGCGGGAGTAGCACAGATACGCAGTATTTT.

This clone was counted a few times. The rearrangement joins TRBV7-6 to TRBJ2-7; D is uncertain. The CDR3 totals 13 residues. V was clipped by 4 bases and J by 5 bases, with 12 bases between them. CDR1 and CDR2 (germline): SGHVS, FNYEAQ. CDR3 DNA: TGTGCCAGCAGCTACCGGAGCCTAAACGAGCAGTACTTC. This translates into CASSYRSLNEQYF.

This clone showed up just a few times. The V and J genes are TRBV7-2 and TRBJ1-2; no definite D call. The V gene lost 5 bases and the J gene lost 4 bases, with 8 bases spanning the gap. CDR1 is SGHTA and CDR2 is FQGNSA in the germline V gene. The CDR3 extends over 12 amino acids. The CDR3 DNA sequence: TGTGCCAGCAGCCTCCTAGGCTATGGCTACACCTTC. It codes for CASSLLGYGYTF.

This clone was detected only a few times. The V gene is TRBV14, the J gene TRBJ1-2, with 8 nucleotides matching TRBD1. Germline trimming cut 0 bases from V and 8 bases from J; bases unmatched to any gene: 11. The CDR3 is made up of 16 amino acids. Germline CDR1 is SGHDN and CDR2 is FVKESK. CDR3 in amino acids: CASSQERDRHPAGYTF. In nucleotides, the CDR3 is TGTGCCAGCAGCCAAGAACGGGACAGGCACCCGGCCGGCTACACCTTC. Full variable domain (missing parts from reference TRBV14 and TRBJ1-2): EAGVTQFPSHSVIEKGQTVTLRCDPISGHDNLYWYRRVMGKEIKFLLHFVKESKQDESGMPNNRFLAERTGGTYSTLKVQPAELEDSGVYFCASSQERDRHPAGYTFGSGTRLTVV.

V gene TRBV10-3 combines with J gene TRBJ2-7, with 9 bases identical to TRBD1. The CDR3 length is 12 residues. Unmatched junction bases numbered 4, after V lost 10 bases and J lost 3 bases. The germline V gene encodes CDR1 ENHRY and CDR2 SYGVKD. The CDR3 loop reads CATAGQGYEQYF. CDR3 nucleotides: TGTGCCACCGCGGGACAGGGCTACGAGCAGTACTTC.

This rearrangement joins TRBV29-1 to TRBJ1-2, with 7 bases identical to TRBD1. Trimming took 6 bases from V and 8 from J; bases not matched to a gene: 3. Germline CDR1 and CDR2: SQVTM and ANQGSEA. The CDR3 length is 10 residues. Written as DNA, the CDR3 is TGCAGCGTAGACAGGGAAGGCTACACCTTC. Its protein is CSVDREGYTF.

Comments on this clone: Other DNA sequences in this specimen translate into the identical CDR3. V gene TRBV5-1 combines with J gene TRBJ2-3, with unresolved D. In germline, CDR1 is SGHRS, CDR2 YFSETQ. CDR3 size: 13 residues. Trimming removed 0 bases from V and 3 bases from J, with 5 bases in between. The CDR3 nucleotides read TGCGCCAGCAGCTTGGAGGGTACAGATACGCAGTATTTT. It codes for CASSLEGTDTQYF.

The chain uses TRBV28 and TRBJ2-7; possibly TRBD1 or TRBD2 for D (5 bases each). V was trimmed by 3 bases and J by 1 base, leaving 16 bases between them. Germline V gene sequence: CDR1 MDHEN, CDR2 SYDVKM. This CDR3 has 16 amino acids. The CDR3 is CASSLLILGPSYEQYF. The CDR3, as DNA: TGTGCCAGCAGTTTGTTGATTTTGGGACCATCCTACGAGCAGTACTTC.

The chain employs TRBV6-1 and TRBJ2-2, with 11 bases fitting TRBD2. CDR3 length equals 14 residues. The germline gives CDR1 MNHNS, CDR2 SASEGT. Trimming cost V 8 bases and J 2 bases; bases outside gene matches: 1. The CDR3, as DNA: TGTGCCAGCGGACTAGCGGGCAACACCGGGGAGCTGTTTTTT. Translation: CASGLAGNTGELFF.

This clone has a handful of counts. This rearrangement joins TRBV18 to TRBJ2-4, with 12 bases matching TRBD1. The CDR3 is 15 amino acids. From germline, CDR1 is KGHSH and CDR2 LQKENI. Losses at the gene ends were 6 bases for V and 10 bases for J; bases not matched to a gene: 10. In DNA form, the CDR3 reads TGTGCCAGCTCGTCGGGGACAGGGGGCACCACTATTCAGTACTTC. Residues: CASSSGTGGTTIQYF.

This chain uses TRBV6-1 with TRBJ2-1; D may be TRBD2 (6 bases). Germline V gene data show CDR1 as MNHNS and CDR2 as SASEGT. Trimming took 6 bases from V and 4 from J, leaving 7 bases between them. This CDR3 comprises 12 residues. CDR3 DNA sequence: TGTGCCAGCAGGGAGGGTTACAATGAGCAGTTCTTC. Its protein product is CASREGYNEQFF.